The 8 T cell receptor beta chains below were found in one sample sequenced in a study of T cell responses to AZD1222 COVID-19 vaccine (dated by TCRdb to the early 2020s). The library was made by the immunoSEQ multiplex PCR assay. TCRdb took over this immuneACCESS table, retaining in-frame rearrangements with V and J assigned. Such tables are incomplete; in checked studies, under half of the missing clones stem from an unresolved V gene, and the remainder is unexplained. Recorded for this sample are approximately 25,000 clones; approximately 92% of them occurred a single time. In total, the top ten clones hold approximately 8.1% of the sample. What the time point label conveys for this sample: about 28 days (+/-7) after the second vaccine dose. The input for sequencing was peripheral blood, taken 28 days after the second AZD1222 dose. Source of these receptors: an adult who received the AZD1222 COVID-19 vaccine.

The V and J genes are TRBV20-1 and TRBJ1-5; TRBD1 is a possible D gene (5 bases). CDR1 is DFQATT and CDR2 is SNEGSKA in the germline V gene (reference sequence). V lost 3 bases to trimming and J lost 7 bases, with 16 bases between them. The CDR3 loop spans 14 amino acids. The CDR3 DNA reads as TGCAGTGCTAGTCCCAGGGCGATCGACCAGCCCCAGCATTTT. Encoded protein: CSASPRAIDQPQHF.

The rearrangement joins TRBV6-5 to TRBJ1-1, with D maybe TRBD1 (5 bases). Trimming took 6 bases from V and 0 from J, leaving 5 bases between them. CDR1 and CDR2 from the germline V gene are MNHEY and SVGAGI. This CDR3 spans 12 amino acids. The CDR3 sequence is CASRTVNTEAFF. Here the CDR3 DNA reads TGTGCCAGCAGGACAGTGAACACTGAAGCTTTCTTT.

CDR3 nucleotides: TGTGCCAGCAGCATTGAACCGGGCCTGAAAGGTGGCTACACCTTC. Translating it yields CASSIEPGLKGGYTF. The gene calls are TRBV7-3 and TRBJ1-2; D is undetermined. The germline V gene encodes CDR1 SGHTA and CDR2 FQGTGA. V was pared by 5 bases and J by 7 bases, with 20 bases between. The CDR3 spans 15 residues.

The V gene is TRBV11-3, the J gene TRBJ2-7, with a possible D match to TRBD2 (6 bases). The CDR3 is 13 residues long. CDR1 and CDR2 (germline): SGHNT, YENEEA. V lost 5 bases and J 2 bases, leaving 10 bases between the germline ends. The CDR3 loop is CASSIGTPYEQYF. The CDR3 DNA is TGTGCCAGCAGCATAGGGACTCCCTACGAGCAGTACTTC.

V is TRBV12-3 or TRBV12-4 and J is TRBJ2-7; 10 positions agree with TRBD2. V lost 6 bases to trimming and J lost 3 bases; unmatched junction nucleotides: 2. The CDR3 has 13 amino acids. For the CDR3, the DNA is TGTGCCAGCAGAGGACTAGCGGACTACGAGCAGTACTTC. This codes for CASRGLADYEQYF.

The chain couples TRBV19 to TRBJ1-2; TRBD1 agrees at 10 bases. J lost 5 bases, V lost 3 bases, and 3 bases had no gene match. The CDR3 consists of 14 residues. Germline values: CDR1 LNHDA, CDR2 SQIVND (reference sequence). The CDR3 sequence: CASSILGQGYGYTF. CDR3 sequence (DNA): TGTGCCAGTAGTATTTTGGGACAGGGGTATGGCTACACCTTC.

The V gene is TRBV27, the J gene TRBJ1-4; 8 bases align to TRBD1. CDR3 length: 18 amino acids. Looked up from germline, CDR1 is MNHEY and CDR2 is SMNVEV (reference sequence). The V and J ends lost 3 bases and 5 bases, in that order; junction bases with no gene match: 14. CDR3 sequence: CASSFRSPGQGINEKLFF. The CDR3 DNA sequence: TGTGCCAGCAGTTTCCGCAGCCCCGGACAGGGCATAAATGAAAAACTGTTTTTT.

This clone has just a few counts. V and J are TRBV7-6 and TRBJ2-7; 16 positions match TRBD2. Per the germline V gene, CDR1 is SGHVS and CDR2 is FNYEAQ. Germline trimming cut 3 bases from V and 6 bases from J; bases unmatched to any gene: 11. The CDR3 covers 18 residues. The CDR3 DNA is TGTGCCAGCAGCTTGGGGGTCGGGACTAGCGGGAGGGCCGGCGAGCAGTACTTC. Its translation is CASSLGVGTSGRAGEQYF.